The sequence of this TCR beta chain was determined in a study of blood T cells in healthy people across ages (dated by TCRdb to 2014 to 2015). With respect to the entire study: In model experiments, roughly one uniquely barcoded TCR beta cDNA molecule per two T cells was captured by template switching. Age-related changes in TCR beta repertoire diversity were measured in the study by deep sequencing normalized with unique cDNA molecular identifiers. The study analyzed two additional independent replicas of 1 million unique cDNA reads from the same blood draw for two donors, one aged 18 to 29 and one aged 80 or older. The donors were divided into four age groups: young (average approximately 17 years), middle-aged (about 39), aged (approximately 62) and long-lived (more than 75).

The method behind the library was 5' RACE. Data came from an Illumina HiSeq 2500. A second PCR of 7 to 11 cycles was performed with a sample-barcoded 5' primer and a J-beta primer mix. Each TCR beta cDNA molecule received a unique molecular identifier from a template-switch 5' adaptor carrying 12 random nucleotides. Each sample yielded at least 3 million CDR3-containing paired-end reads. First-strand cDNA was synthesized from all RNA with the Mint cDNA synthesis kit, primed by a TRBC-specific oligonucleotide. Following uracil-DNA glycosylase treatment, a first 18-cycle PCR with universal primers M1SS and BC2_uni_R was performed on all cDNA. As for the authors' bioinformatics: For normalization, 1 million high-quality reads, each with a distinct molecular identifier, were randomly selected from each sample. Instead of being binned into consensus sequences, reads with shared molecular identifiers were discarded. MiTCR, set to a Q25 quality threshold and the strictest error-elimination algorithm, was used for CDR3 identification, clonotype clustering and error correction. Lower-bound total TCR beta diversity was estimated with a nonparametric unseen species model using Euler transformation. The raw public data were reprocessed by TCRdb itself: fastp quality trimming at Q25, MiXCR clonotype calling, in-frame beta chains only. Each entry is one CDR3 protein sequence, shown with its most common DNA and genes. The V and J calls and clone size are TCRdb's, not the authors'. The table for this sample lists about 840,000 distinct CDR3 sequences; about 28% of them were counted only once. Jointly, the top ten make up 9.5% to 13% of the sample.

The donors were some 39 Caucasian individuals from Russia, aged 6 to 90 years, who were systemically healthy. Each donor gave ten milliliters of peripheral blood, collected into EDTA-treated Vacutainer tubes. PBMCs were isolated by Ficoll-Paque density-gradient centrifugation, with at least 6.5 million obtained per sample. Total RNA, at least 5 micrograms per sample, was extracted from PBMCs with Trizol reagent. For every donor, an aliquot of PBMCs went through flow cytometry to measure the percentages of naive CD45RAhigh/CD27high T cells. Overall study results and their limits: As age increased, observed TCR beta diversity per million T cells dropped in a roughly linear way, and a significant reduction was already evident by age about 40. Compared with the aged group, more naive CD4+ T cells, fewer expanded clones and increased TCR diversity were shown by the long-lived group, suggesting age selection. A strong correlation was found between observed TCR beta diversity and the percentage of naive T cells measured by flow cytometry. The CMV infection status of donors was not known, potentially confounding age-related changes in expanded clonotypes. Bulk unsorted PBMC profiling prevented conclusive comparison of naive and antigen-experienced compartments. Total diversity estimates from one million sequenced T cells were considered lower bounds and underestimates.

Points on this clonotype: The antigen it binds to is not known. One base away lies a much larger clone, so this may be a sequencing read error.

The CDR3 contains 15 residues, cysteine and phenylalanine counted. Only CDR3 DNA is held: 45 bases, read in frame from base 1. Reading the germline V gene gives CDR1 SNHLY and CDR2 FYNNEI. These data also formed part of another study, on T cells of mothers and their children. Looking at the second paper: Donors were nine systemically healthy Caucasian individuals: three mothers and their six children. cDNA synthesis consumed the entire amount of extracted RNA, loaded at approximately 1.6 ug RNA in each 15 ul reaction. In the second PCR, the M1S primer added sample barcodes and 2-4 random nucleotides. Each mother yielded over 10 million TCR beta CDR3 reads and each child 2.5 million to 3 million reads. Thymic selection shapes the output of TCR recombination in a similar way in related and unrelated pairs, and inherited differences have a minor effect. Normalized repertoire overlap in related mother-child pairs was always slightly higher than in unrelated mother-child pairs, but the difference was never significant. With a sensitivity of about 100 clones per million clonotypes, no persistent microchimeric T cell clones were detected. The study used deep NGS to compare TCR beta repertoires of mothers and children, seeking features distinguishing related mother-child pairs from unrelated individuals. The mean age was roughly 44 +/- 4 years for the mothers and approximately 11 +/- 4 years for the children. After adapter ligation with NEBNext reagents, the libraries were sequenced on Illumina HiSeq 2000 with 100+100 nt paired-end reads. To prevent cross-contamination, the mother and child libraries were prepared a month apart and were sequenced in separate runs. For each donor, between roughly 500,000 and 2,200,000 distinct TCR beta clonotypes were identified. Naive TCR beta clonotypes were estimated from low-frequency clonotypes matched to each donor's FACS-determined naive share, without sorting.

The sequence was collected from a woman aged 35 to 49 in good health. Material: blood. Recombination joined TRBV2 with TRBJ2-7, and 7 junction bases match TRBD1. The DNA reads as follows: TGTGCCAGCCGACGAGAGACAGGGAGCTCCTACGAGCGGTACTTC. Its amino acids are CASRRETGSSYERYF.